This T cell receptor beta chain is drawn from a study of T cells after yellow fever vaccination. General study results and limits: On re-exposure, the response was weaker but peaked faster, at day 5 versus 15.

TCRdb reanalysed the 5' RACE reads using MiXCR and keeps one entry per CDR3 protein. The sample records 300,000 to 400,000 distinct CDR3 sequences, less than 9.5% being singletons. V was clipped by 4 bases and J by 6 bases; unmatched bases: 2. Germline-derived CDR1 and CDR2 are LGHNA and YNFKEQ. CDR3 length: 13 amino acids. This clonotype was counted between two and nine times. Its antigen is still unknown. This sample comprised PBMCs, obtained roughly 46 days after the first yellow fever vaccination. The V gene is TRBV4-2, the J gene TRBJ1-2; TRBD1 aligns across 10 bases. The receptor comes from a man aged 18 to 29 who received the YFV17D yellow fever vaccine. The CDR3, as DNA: TGTGCCAGCAGCCGGACAGGGGGGGATGGCTACACCTTC. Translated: CASSRTGGDGYTF.